The subject of this entry is one T cell receptor (beta chain). Authors' analysis steps: Cell counts per sample came from amplifying reference gene primers. Data came from immunoSEQ multiplex PCR; TCRdb stores just in-frame clones and leaves some out. V and J calls and clone size are copied from that table; D and trimming were computed from the DNA. The repertoire consists of 280,000 or so clones, with 70% to 90% occurring once and the leading ten covering 6.9%. V trimming: 4 bases; J trimming: 2 bases; junction bases outside the gene matches: 4. The CDR3 runs 16 residues. Germline V gives CDR1 SGHVS, CDR2 FQNEAQ. The source of the sample is a study of blood T cell repertoires in COVID-19. Study at large: COVID-19 samples, acute and convalescent, were from the United States, Italy and Spain.

V is TRBV7-8 and J is TRBJ2-5; 13 nucleotides match TRBD2. What was sequenced was peripheral blood. This TCR was recovered from a woman aged 30 to 39 who had recovered from COVID-19. The CDR3 loop reads CASSWTSGGEQETQYF. The CDR3 DNA follows: TGTGCCAGCAGCTGGACTAGCGGGGGCGAACAAGAGACCCAGTACTTC.